These 29 T cell receptor beta chains came from one sample sequenced in a study of blood T cell repertoires in COVID-19 (dated by TCRdb to 2020 to 2021). The library was obtained by the immunoSEQ multiplex PCR assay. TCRdb took over this immuneACCESS table, retaining in-frame rearrangements with V and J assigned. Such tables are incomplete; in checked studies, under half of the missing clones stem from an unresolved V gene, and the remainder is unexplained. The table for this sample lists under 130,000 clones; approximately 84% of them were counted only once. The ten largest clonotypes hold approximately 6.2% of the sample. The sequencing sample was made of peripheral blood. These receptors were obtained from a human donor in a cohort sampled during active COVID-19.

The chain joins TRBV18 to TRBJ2-1; 12 nucleotides agree with TRBD2. The CDR3 extends over 19 amino acids. The V gene's germline CDR1 is KGHSH and CDR2 LQKENI. V was clipped by 0 bases and J by 7 bases; unmatched bases: 13. The CDR3 spells CASSPPLIPSGRAFNEQFF. CDR3 DNA: TGTGCCAGCTCACCACCGTTGATTCCTAGCGGGAGGGCCTTTAATGAGCAGTTCTTC.

The chain links TRBV2 to TRBJ1-4; a weak D match, TRBD1 (5 bases). Deletions cut 7 bases from V and 0 bases from J, with 9 bases between. The CDR3 sequence is 14 residues long. CDR1 SNHLY and CDR2 FYNNEI come from the germline V gene. The CDR3 here is CASTGWATNEKLFF. For the CDR3, the DNA is TGTGCCAGCACAGGGTGGGCAACTAATGAAAAACTGTTTTTT.

The CDR3 DNA reads as TGTGCCACCGCAGCGCCTCCCTACGAGCAGTACTTC. It translates to CATAAPPYEQYF. This rearrangement joins TRBV27 to TRBJ2-7; D unclear. The CDR3 covers 12 residues. Germline V lookup: CDR1 MNHEY, CDR2 SMNVEV (reference sequence). The V end was cut by 10 bases, the J end by 2 bases, with 12 bases between.

The gene calls are TRBV5-8 and TRBJ2-7; 10 nucleotides line up with TRBD1. Per the germline V gene, CDR1 is SGHTS and CDR2 is YDEGEE. The CDR3 has 17 residues. V lost 0 bases, J lost 1 base, and 7 bases stayed unmatched. In DNA form, the CDR3 reads TGTGCCAGCAGCTTGGTGACAGGGGGCGCGAGGTCCTACGAGCAGTACTTC. Its translation: CASSLVTGGARSYEQYF.

V and J are TRBV6-5 and TRBJ2-7; D is perhaps TRBD1 (7 bases). The V gene's germline CDR1 is MNHEY and CDR2 SVGAGI. Trimming took 4 bases from V and 4 from J, leaving 14 bases between them. The CDR3 is 14 residues long. The CDR3 bases are TGTGCCAGCAGTTTTGGAGGGGGCGCATACGAGCAGTACTTC. The encoded protein is CASSFGGGAYEQYF.

The genes are TRBV3-1 (or the pseudogene TRBV3-2) and TRBJ2-7, with D unclear. CDR3 length equals 14 residues. V shed 1 base and J shed 3 bases, with 10 bases lying between them. Germline V lookup: CDR1 LGHDT, CDR2 YNNKEL (reference sequence). CDR3 amino acids: CASSQGPLLYEQYF. The CDR3 DNA reads as TGTGCCAGCAGCCAAGGTCCCCTCCTCTACGAGCAGTACTTC.

This clone was observed a handful of times. The chain links TRBV7-9 to TRBJ2-7, with 10 nucleotides matching TRBD2. Germline V gene data show CDR1 as SEHNR and CDR2 as FQNEAQ (reference sequence). V gave up 4 bases and J gave up 2 bases; unmatched junction bases: 5. The CDR3 covers 15 residues. The CDR3 DNA is TGTGCCAGCAGCTCGAGGACTAGCGGACCCTACGAGCAGTACTTC. Translation: CASSSRTSGPYEQYF.

The chain has TRBV6-6 and TRBJ2-2; no definite D call. This CDR3 is 14 amino acids long. Per the germline V gene, CDR1 is MNHNY and CDR2 is SVGAGI (reference sequence). V lost 1 base to trimming and J lost 6 bases, with 9 bases between them. CDR3 DNA: TGTGCCAGCAGTTACTTTAGCTATTCCGGGGAGCTGTTTTTT. This encodes CASSYFSYSGELFF.

The rearrangement links TRBV28 to TRBJ1-4; 9 nucleotides align to TRBD1. The CDR3 runs to 18 residues. CDR1 MDHEN and CDR2 SYDVKM come from the germline V gene. Losses at the gene ends were 5 bases for V and 1 base for J; bases not matched to a gene: 11. Here the CDR3 reads CASSPPLGQGGTNEKLFF. The CDR3 bases are TGTGCCAGCAGTCCACCCCTGGGACAGGGAGGAACTAATGAAAAACTGTTTTTT.

The V gene is TRBV2, the J gene TRBJ1-6, with unresolved D. The germline CDR1 and CDR2 sequences are SNHLY and FYNNEI. The ends were cut back, 5 bases at V and 0 bases at J, with 14 bases in the middle. This CDR3 is 17 amino acids long. The CDR3 DNA reads as TGTGCCAGCAGTTTCCAGCACCCTAGCTCCTATAATTCACCCCTCCACTTT. Its protein is CASSFQHPSSYNSPLHF.

There are a few counts of this clone. This sequence joins TRBV28 and TRBJ1-2, with a possible D match to TRBD1 (6 bases). V gave up 3 bases and J gave up 4 bases, with 15 bases separating them. This CDR3 comprises 15 residues. The V gene's germline CDR1 is MDHEN and CDR2 SYDVKM. The CDR3 sequence: CASSLMGQGTYGYTF. The DNA of the CDR3 is TGTGCCAGCAGTTTGATGGGTCAGGGGACCTATGGCTACACCTTC.

This chain's CDR3 is CASSLGARGGGYNEQFF. The CDR3 nucleotides are TGTGCCAGCAGTTTAGGCGCGCGGGGGGGCGGTTACAATGAGCAGTTCTTC. The chain is built from TRBV27 and TRBJ2-1, with TRBD2 matching 9 bases. The CDR3 sequence is 17 residues long. V lost 2 bases and J lost 4; bases outside the gene matches: 9. Germline V gene data show CDR1 as MNHEY and CDR2 as SMNVEV (reference sequence).

The chain recombines TRBV5-5 with TRBJ2-5, with 7 nucleotides matching TRBD2. Per the germline V gene, CDR1 is SGHKS and CDR2 is YYEKEE (reference sequence). J gave up 0 bases and V 4 bases, and 3 bases lay outside the gene matches. The CDR3 covers 14 residues. For the CDR3, the DNA is TGTGCCAGCAGCGGGGCGGGGGACCAAGAGACCCAGTACTTC. Translated: CASSGAGDQETQYF.

The rearrangement links TRBV28 to TRBJ1-4; D is possibly TRBD1 (6 bases). The germline CDR1 and CDR2 sequences are MDHEN and SYDVKM. The V and J ends lost 5 bases and 3 bases respectively, with 16 bases between them. The CDR3 covers 16 residues. The CDR3 DNA is TGTGCCAGCAGTCATATAGGGGGTTCAGCTAATGAAAAACTGTTTTTT. Protein product: CASSHIGGSANEKLFF.

V usage is TRBV28 and J usage is TRBJ1-1; a weak D match, TRBD1 (6 bases). The germline V gene encodes CDR1 MDHEN and CDR2 SYDVKM. The V and J ends lost 1 base and 1 base respectively, with 10 bases between them. The CDR3 has 15 residues. The CDR3 DNA is TGTGCCAGCAGTTTATTGGGAGGGGGGAACACTGAAGCTTTCTTT. Translation: CASSLLGGGNTEAFF.

The chain joins TRBV29-1 to TRBJ2-1, with D perhaps TRBD1 (6 bases). V shed 2 bases and J shed 3 bases, with 11 bases lying between them. The CDR3 consists of 14 residues. Looked up from germline, CDR1 is SQVTM and CDR2 is ANQGSEA. The CDR3 DNA is TGCAGCGTTGAAAGGACAGCGGACTACAATGAGCAGTTCTTC. Translating it yields CSVERTADYNEQFF.

This clone was recorded once. The chain uses TRBV18 and TRBJ2-7; 10 nucleotides match TRBD1. This CDR3 region has 15 residues. After removal of 3 bases from V and 5 bases from J, the junction contained 7 bases not matched to a gene. CDR1 is KGHSH and CDR2 is LQKENI in the germline V gene. CDR3 bases: TGTGCCAGCTCACCTCTGACAGGGGGCTTCGACGAGCAGTACTTC. Its protein is CASSPLTGGFDEQYF.

The chain is built from TRBV19 and TRBJ2-5; 8 nucleotides agree with TRBD1. Germline values: CDR1 LNHDA, CDR2 SQIVND (reference sequence). The junction had 3 bases not matched to a gene; V was cut back by 1 base and J by 5 bases. CDR3 length: 14 residues. CDR3 loop: CASSIGTGGETQYF. DNA of the CDR3: TGTGCCAGTAGTATAGGTACAGGGGGGGAGACCCAGTACTTC.

The sample holds one count of this clone. The genes are TRBV29-1 and TRBJ2-4; D gene unclear. V lost 3 bases, J lost 2 bases, and 8 bases lay in between. In germline, CDR1 is SQVTM, CDR2 ANQGSEA. The CDR3 is 13 amino acids. The CDR3 protein is CSVDSRTKNIQYF. The CDR3 nucleotides are TGCAGCGTTGATTCTAGAACCAAAAACATTCAGTACTTC.

The chain employs TRBV7-9 and TRBJ2-7, with 10 nucleotides matching TRBD1. This CDR3 has 15 residues. Germline trimming cut 3 bases from V and 3 bases from J; bases unmatched to any gene: 5. Germline V gives CDR1 SEHNR, CDR2 FQNEAQ (reference sequence). The CDR3 coding sequence is TGTGCCAGCAGCTTCCCGGGACAGGGGTTCTACGAGCAGTACTTC. Protein sequence: CASSFPGQGFYEQYF. The full variable domain, in which reference TRBV7-9 and TRBJ2-7 provide the parts outside the CDR3, is DTGVSQNPRHKITKRGQNVTFRCDPISEHNRLYWYRQTLGQGPEFLTYFQNEAQLEKSRLLSDRFSAERPKGSFSTLEIQRTEQGDSAMYLCASSFPGQGFYEQYFGPGTRLTVT.

This clone was counted ten times or more. The chain has TRBV2 and TRBJ2-1; 11 bases line up with TRBD2. The CDR3 length is 15 residues. V lost 6 bases to trimming and J lost 2 bases; unmatched junction nucleotides: 3. Per germline, CDR1 SNHLY and CDR2 FYNNEI. CDR3 DNA sequence: TGTGCCAGCAGAATAGCGGGAGGGCCCTACAATGAGCAGTTCTTC. Protein: CASRIAGGPYNEQFF.

The V call is TRBV18, the J call TRBJ2-3; D is unresolved. The CDR3 contains 14 residues. V lost 1 base and J 1 base, leaving 6 bases between the germline ends. Germline CDR1 reads KGHSH; CDR2 reads LQKENI. The CDR3 is CASSPQSGTDTQYF. Written as DNA, the CDR3 is TGTGCCAGCTCACCACAATCGGGCACAGATACGCAGTATTTT.

This rearrangement joins TRBV6-5 to TRBJ2-7, with D perhaps TRBD2 (7 bases). CDR1 is MNHEY and CDR2 is SVGAGI in the germline V gene. With 0 bases removed from V and 5 bases from J, the gap between germline ends came to 14 bases. There are 15 residues in the CDR3. CDR3 sequence: CASSYSYTGRDEQYF. CDR3 in DNA: TGTGCCAGCAGTTACTCGTATACAGGGAGGGACGAGCAGTACTTC.

The chain recombines TRBV28 with TRBJ2-1; the match to TRBD2 covers 8 bases. CDR1 is MDHEN, CDR2 SYDVKM, per germline. The length of the CDR3 is 18 residues. V lost 5 bases, J lost 5 bases, and 17 bases stayed unmatched. This CDR3 is CASSLAGGPSFINNEQFF. CDR3 sequence (DNA): TGTGCCAGCAGTCTTGCGGGGGGCCCCTCCTTTATAAACAATGAGCAGTTCTTC. The variable domain in full, completed from reference TRBV28 and TRBJ2-1, reads DVKVTQSSRYLVKRTGEKVFLECVQDMDHENMFWYRQDPGLGLRLIYFSYDVKMKEKGDIPEGYSVSREKKERFSLILESASTNQTSMYLCASSLAGGPSFINNEQFFGPGTRLTVL.

The rearrangement links TRBV10-3 to TRBJ1-1; 8 nucleotides agree with TRBD1. Germline V gene sequence: CDR1 ENHRY, CDR2 SYGVKD. J gave up 4 bases and V 6 bases, and 10 bases lay outside the gene matches. This CDR3 has 15 residues. CDR3 protein: CAIRGLDRGGTEAFF. The CDR3, as DNA: TGTGCCATCAGGGGACTCGACAGGGGCGGCACTGAAGCTTTCTTT.

J is TRBJ2-2 and V is TRBV3-1 (or the pseudogene TRBV3-2); weak D call: TRBD2 (5 bases). The CDR3 has 18 residues. CDR1 LGHDT and CDR2 YNNKEL come from the germline V gene (reference sequence). V was clipped by 0 bases and J by 1 base, with 15 bases between them. The CDR3 DNA follows: TGTGCCAGCAGCCAAGATCGGGAAGCGGAGTTGAACACCGGGGAGCTGTTTTTT. Its translation: CASSQDREAELNTGELFF.

The chain is built from TRBV29-1 and TRBJ2-3; no definite D call. The CDR3 contains 15 residues. Per germline, CDR1 SQVTM and CDR2 ANQGSEA. V dropped 5 bases and J dropped 2 bases, with 17 bases sitting between them. As DNA, the CDR3 is TGCAGCGTTTACCTTTATGGGCGCGACACAGATACGCAGTATTTT. This codes for CSVYLYGRDTDTQYF.

This rearrangement joins TRBV7-2 to TRBJ1-3, with D hard to call. Trimming pared 8 bases from V and 0 bases from J, leaving 14 bases between. The CDR3 has 15 residues. Germline V gives CDR1 SGHTA, CDR2 FQGNSA. The CDR3, as DNA: TGTGCCAGCGGTGGCTCCACTATCTCTGGAAACACCATATATTTT. Its translation: CASGGSTISGNTIYF.

This chain links TRBV2 with TRBJ2-5; unclear D gene. The ends were cut back, 4 bases at V and 3 bases at J, with 3 bases in the middle. There are 11 residues in the CDR3. Germline-derived CDR1 and CDR2 are SNHLY and FYNNEI. CDR3 sequence: CASSVEETQYF. DNA of the CDR3: TGTGCCAGCAGTGTCGAAGAGACCCAGTACTTC.